The 8 T cell receptor beta chains given below trace back to one sample, sequenced in a study of CD8 T cells in ankylosing spondylitis. Antigens of these TCRs are unknown. Study results and caveats: Blood of patients with ankylosing spondylitis appeared to be characterized by a TCR beta motif of eight highly homologous variants.

Each CDR3 protein is one row after TCRdb ran MiXCR on the 5' RACE reads. This table holds 350,000 or so distinct CDR3 sequences, 6.5% to 10% found once. The sample taken for sequencing was blood, either unsorted or a sorted T cell fraction (not recorded which). Every receptor here comes from a male donor with ankylosing spondylitis.

This clonotype was seen more than once but under ten times. This CDR3 is CASSLQAGGTGELFF. The CDR3, as DNA: TGTGCCAGCAGCTTACAGGCAGGGGGCACCGGGGAGCTGTTTTTT. The genes are TRBV7-2 and TRBJ2-2; the match to TRBD1 covers 7 bases. The CDR3 sequence is 15 residues long. Germline V gene data show CDR1 as SGHTA and CDR2 as FQGNSA. Trimming removed 2 bases from V and 4 bases from J; junction bases left unmatched: 4.

This clonotype was observed a few times. This chain joins TRBV27 and TRBJ2-3; the match to TRBD2 covers 9 bases. Germline loops: CDR1 MNHEY, CDR2 SMNVEV (reference sequence). This CDR3 spans 14 amino acids. V lost 0 bases to trimming and J lost 9 bases; unmatched junction nucleotides: 4. The CDR3 DNA follows: TGTGCCAGCAGTTTATCGATAGCGGGAGACACGCAGTATTTT. Encoded protein: CASSLSIAGDTQYF.

The chain links TRBV5-5 to TRBJ1-1; tentatively, D is TRBD1 (5 bases). The CDR3 loop spans 14 amino acids. Germline CDR1 is SGHKS and CDR2 is YYEKEE (reference sequence). V lost 4 bases, J lost 10 bases, and 20 bases lay in between. This chain's CDR3 is CASSATGLLEGAFF. The CDR3 bases are TGTGCCAGCAGCGCCACAGGACTTTTAGAGGGAGCTTTCTTT.

This sequence joins TRBV27 and TRBJ2-7; the D gene is possibly TRBD1 (6 bases). Trimming took 6 bases from V and 0 from J, leaving 12 bases between them. Germline V lookup: CDR1 MNHEY, CDR2 SMNVEV (reference sequence). This CDR3 has 14 amino acids. The CDR3 is CASRRTVRSYEQYF. The CDR3 DNA reads TGTGCCAGCAGGCGGACAGTCCGCTCCTACGAGCAGTACTTC.

The gene calls are TRBV5-1 and TRBJ2-3; the match to TRBD1 covers 7 bases. This CDR3 is built from 14 residues. The V gene's germline CDR1 is SGHRS and CDR2 YFSETQ. V dropped 6 bases and J dropped 0; count of bases not matched to a gene: 4. This CDR3 is CASTDRTSTDTQYF. CDR3 nucleotides: TGCGCCAGCACGGACAGGACTAGCACAGATACGCAGTATTTT.

This clonotype was seen many times. This chain uses TRBV24-1 with TRBJ2-1; 8 nucleotides align to TRBD2. CDR3 length equals 16 residues. With 7 bases clipped from V and 2 bases from J, the junction kept 9 bases outside the gene matches. Germline loops: CDR1 KGHDR, CDR2 SFDVKD. CDR3 protein: CATRGLGGGTYNEQFF. The CDR3 DNA sequence: TGTGCCACCAGGGGACTAGGGGGTGGGACCTACAATGAGCAGTTCTTC.

The chain links TRBV10-1 to TRBJ2-1; tentatively, D is TRBD1 or TRBD2 (5 bases each). V was pared by 0 bases and J by 6 bases, with 12 bases between. The CDR3 has 15 residues. CDR1 is WNHNN, CDR2 SYGVQD, per germline (reference sequence). In nucleotides, the CDR3 is TGCGCCAGCAGTGAGTCGGGGGTCTGGGGCAATGAGCAGTTCTTC. It yields the protein CASSESGVWGNEQFF.

This clonotype appeared a few times. The chain is built from TRBV29-1 and TRBJ2-2; D is ambiguous. Trimming took off 4 bases at V and 4 bases at J, with 10 bases between the two ends. The CDR3 loop spans 13 amino acids. The germline V gene encodes CDR1 SQVTM and CDR2 ANQGSEA. The CDR3 spells CSVGEPGTGELFF. Written as DNA, the CDR3 is TGCAGCGTTGGCGAGCCCGGCACCGGGGAGCTGTTTTTT.